The rows below give T cell receptor beta chains drawn from one sample of a study of T cell changes during pregnancy in multiple sclerosis. Profiling relied on immunoSEQ multiplex PCR, and the TCRdb table lists in-frame clones only, not all of them. The sample records 33,000 or so clones, about 89% being singletons. This specimen was CD8+ T cells from peripheral blood mononuclear cells, taken in the second trimester of pregnancy. Receptors originate from a female donor with multiple sclerosis, enrolled in a pregnancy study. CDR3s include the opening cysteine and the closing phenylalanine or tryptophan. The D gene is left open where the match is weak. The listing skips clone size in some rows; elsewhere it reads once, few, many or a size class.

size	V	J	D	DNA	CDR3
-	TRBV19	TRBJ1-2	TRBD1	TGTGCCAGTAGTATAGAAGGGGGCCAAGCCGGGACAGCCCCTAACTATGGCTACACCTTC	CASSIEGGQAGTAPNYGYTF
-	TRBV4-3	TRBJ1-2	TRBD1	TGCGCCAGCAACCCTGGGACAGGGCATTACTATGGCTACACCTTC	CASNPGTGHYYGYTF
-	TRBV27	TRBJ1-2	-	TGTGCCAGCAGGAGCTTGTATGGCTACACCTTC	CASRSLYGYTF
-	TRBV5-4	TRBJ2-7	TRBD2	TGTGCCAGCAGCCCCGGACTAGCCTCCTACGAGCAGTACTTC	CASSPGLASYEQYF
-	TRBV5-6	TRBJ2-7	TRBD1	TGTGCCAGCAGCTCCTGGACAGGGGTCTACGAGCAGTACTTC	CASSSWTGVYEQYF
-	TRBV7-9	TRBJ2-1	-	TGTGCCAGCAGCTTTGAGCTAAGTTTCATCAATGAGCAGTTCTTC	CASSFELSFINEQFF
-	TRBV5-6	TRBJ2-1	TRBD2	TGTGCCAGCAGCTTGGCAGGGGTAGCGGGAGTGGATGAGCAGTTCTTC	CASSLAGVAGVDEQFF
-	TRBV27	TRBJ2-3	TRBD1	TGTGCCAGCAGCCCCACAGGGGGCTTAGGGCAGTATTTT	CASSPTGGLGQYF
once	TRBV29-1	TRBJ2-1	TRBD1	TGCAGCGCTGCAGGGGGCGAGTACAATGAGCAGTTCTTC	CSAAGGEYNEQFF
-	TRBV19	TRBJ1-5	TRBD1	TGTGCCAGTAGTATAGATCGGGACAGGGGCTATCAGCCCCAGCATTTT	CASSIDRDRGYQPQHF
-	TRBV11-3	TRBJ2-5	TRBD2	TGTGCCAGCCGGGGGACTAGCGGGGGGCAAGAGACCCAGTACTTC	CASRGTSGGQETQYF
medium-sized	TRBV7-9	TRBJ2-7	-	TGTGCCAGCAGCTCGGACAGTAGGGTAATCGAGCAGTACTTC	CASSSDSRVIEQYF
-	TRBV10-2	TRBJ1-2	-	TGCGCCAGTTCCTTGGACAGCGAGTATGGCTACACCTTC	CASSLDSEYGYTF
-	TRBV18	TRBJ2-7	TRBD2	TGTGCCAGCTCACCAAGGGACTATCTCGGGGAGCAGTACTTC	CASSPRDYLGEQYF
-	TRBV6-1	TRBJ1-2	-	TGTGCCAGCAGTGAATGGACATTCGGCTATGGCTACACCTTC	CASSEWTFGYGYTF
-	TRBV29-1	TRBJ2-7	-	TGCAGCGTTGGAAGGGACTTTGACGAGCAGTACTTC	CSVGRDFDEQYF
-	TRBV27	TRBJ1-6	-	TGTGCCAGCAGTTCGACGACAGGCGGTAATTCACCCCTCCACTTT	CASSSTTGGNSPLHF
-	TRBV7-3	TRBJ2-3	-	TGTGCCAGCAGCTTAAACCCTACCGTTAAAGACACAGATACGCAGTATTTT	CASSLNPTVKDTDTQYF
-	TRBV4-3	TRBJ1-1	-	TGCGCCAGCAGCCAAGACAGGCGAAGTGAGAACACTGAAGCTTTCTTT	CASSQDRRSENTEAFF
-	TRBV29-1	TRBJ2-4	TRBD1	TGCAGCGTTCGCGACAGGGATCTAGCCAAAAACATTCAGTACTTC	CSVRDRDLAKNIQYF
-	TRBV4-2	TRBJ2-6	-	TGTGCCAGCAGCCCCCTAACAGGGTCGGGGGCCAACGTCCTGACTTTC	CASSPLTGSGANVLTF
-	TRBV7-8	TRBJ2-1	TRBD2	TGTGCCAGCAGCCCCTGGACTAGCGGGCCCTACAATGAGCAGTTCTTC	CASSPWTSGPYNEQFF
-	TRBV27	TRBJ1-2	TRBD1	TGTGCCAGCAGGGGACAGAAATATGGCTACACCTTC	CASRGQKYGYTF
-	TRBV28	TRBJ1-1	-	TGTGCCAGCAGTTTAATCCGGGACACTGAAGCTTTCTTT	CASSLIRDTEAFF
-	TRBV19	TRBJ2-7	-	TGTGCCAGTAGTATCACGGTAAGCTCCTACGAGCAGTACTTC	CASSITVSSYEQYF
-	TRBV5-1	TRBJ2-5	TRBD1	TGCGCCAGCAGCGGTACGACAGGGGGTGGGGAGCAGTACTTC	CASSGTTGGGEQYF
-	TRBV6-5	TRBJ2-7	TRBD2	TGTGCCAGCAGTAGCGGGAGTTACGAGCAGTACTTC	CASSSGSYEQYF
-	TRBV7-9	TRBJ2-2	TRBD2	TGTGCCAGCAGCTCTAGCGGGAGCAGGACCGGGGAGCTGTTTTTT	CASSSSGSRTGELFF
-	TRBV13	TRBJ2-7	TRBD2	TGTGCCAGCAGCCCCCCAGGAGCGGGAACCCCCTACGAGCAGTACTTC	CASSPPGAGTPYEQYF
-	TRBV7-8	TRBJ2-1	TRBD2	TGTGCCAGCAGCTTCACTAGCGGGATTGAGCAGTTCTTC	CASSFTSGIEQFF
-	TRBV6-6	TRBJ1-4	-	TGTGCCAGCAGCACCGGGATCTACAATGAAAAACTGTTTTTT	CASSTGIYNEKLFF
-	TRBV4-2	TRBJ2-3	-	TGTGCCAGCACCGAGGGAGTGGGAGGTGTCACAGATACGCAGTATTTT	CASTEGVGGVTDTQYF
-	TRBV4-2	TRBJ2-7	-	TGTGCCAGCAGCCAAGATCTCGGAGGCGGCTACGAGCAGTACTTC	CASSQDLGGGYEQYF
-	TRBV28	TRBJ2-7	-	TGTGCCAGCCGAAGGGTGCATCTGGAGGGCCCGTCGTACGAGCAGTACTTC	CASRRVHLEGPSYEQYF
-	TRBV7-9	TRBJ2-7	TRBD1	TGTGCCAGCAGCGACCGGGACAGGGCCTACGAGCAGTACTTC	CASSDRDRAYEQYF
many	TRBV30	TRBJ1-2	-	TGTGCCTGGAATCCTCAGGGTTTTGACTATGGCTACACCTTC	CAWNPQGFDYGYTF
-	TRBV4-2	TRBJ1-1	-	TGTGCCAGCAGCCAAGATACAGGGAATGCTTTCTTT	CASSQDTGNAFF
once	TRBV6-5	TRBJ1-5	-	TGTGCCAGCAGTAGGACAGAATATCAGCCCCAGCATTTT	CASSRTEYQPQHF
-	TRBV14	TRBJ2-7	-	TGTGCCAGCAGCCAGAGACAGGCTGTCGAGCAGTACTTC	CASSQRQAVEQYF
-	TRBV27	TRBJ1-1	-	TGTGCCAGCAGTAGAGGAAACACTGAAGCTTTCTTT	CASSRGNTEAFF
-	TRBV5-1	TRBJ1-1	-	TGCGCCAGCAGCTTGGAAAAAGGGGTGAACACTGAAGCTTTCTTT	CASSLEKGVNTEAFF